The present entry profiles one T cell receptor (beta chain) with its context. The antigen is unknown. Sequence at one end of the junction differs from germline and may be a read error. This sample is part of a study of blood T cells in healthy people across ages. General observations from the study: Unsorted PBMCs ruled out conclusive naive versus antigen-experienced comparison. Naive T cell percentage by flow cytometry tracked strongly with beta diversity.

The CDR3 length is 17 residues. Germline V gene data show CDR1 as DFQATT and CDR2 as SNEGSKA (reference sequence). The use of a sample-barcoded 5' primer and a J-beta primer mix characterized a second PCR of about 7 to 12 cycles. Tags on each cDNA molecule came from a template-switch adaptor with 12 random nucleotides. One entry per CDR3 protein results from TCRdb running MiXCR on the 5' RACE reads. The profile shows nearly 1 million distinct CDR3 sequences, just over 50% of them singletons. Source material: blood. The receptor was isolated from an older woman in good health. V is TRBV20-1 and J is TRBJ1-1; possibly TRBD1 for D (6 bases). The CDR3 region is CSAREWGRRPGNTEAFF. Here the CDR3 DNA reads TGCAGTGCTAGAGAGTGGGGGCGGCGCCCGGGGAACACTGAGGCTTTCTTT.